The 26 T cell receptor beta chains below all came from one sample that was sequenced in a study of cytomegalovirus exposure and HLA in healthy donors. PCR employed 60 Vbeta and 13 Jbeta primers. Data came from immunoSEQ multiplex PCR; TCRdb stores just in-frame clones and leaves some out. The sample records approximately 90,000 clones, approximately 7.7% being singletons. Material: PBMCs. These receptors came from a man aged 45-65 years in good health and CMV-seronegative.

The V call is TRBV7-2, the J call TRBJ1-2; D is perhaps TRBD1 (5 bases). V was cut by 5 bases and J by 4 bases, with 11 bases left in between. The CDR3 contains 13 residues. Germline V CDR1 and CDR2: SGHTA, FQGNSA. Written as DNA, the CDR3 is TGTGCCAGCAGCCCAGACAGCCCCTATGGCTACACCTTC. It yields the protein CASSPDSPYGYTF.

This chain joins TRBV5-4 and TRBJ2-5; TRBD1 matches 9 bases. CDR3 length equals 14 residues. The V gene's germline CDR1 is SGHNT and CDR2 YYREEE (reference sequence). The junction had 6 bases not matched to a gene; V was cut back by 4 bases and J by 5 bases. CDR3 protein: CASSGGTGSETQYF. CDR3 coding DNA: TGTGCCAGCAGCGGTGGGACAGGGAGCGAGACCCAGTACTTC.

This clone has more than one count but fewer than ten. V and J are TRBV5-1 and TRBJ2-7; maybe TRBD2 (5 bases). The germline gives CDR1 SGHRS, CDR2 YFSETQ. V was cut by 5 bases and J by 2 bases, with 14 bases left in between. The CDR3 totals 14 residues. The CDR3 DNA follows: TGCGCCAGCAGGCGAGACTACGGGCCCTACGAGCAGTACTTC. Residues: CASRRDYGPYEQYF.

This clone was observed at least ten times. The chain recombines TRBV5-1 with TRBJ2-2; 10 bases agree with TRBD2. Germline CDR1 and CDR2: SGHRS and YFSETQ. V was clipped by 6 bases and J by 2 bases; unmatched bases: 10. The CDR3 extends over 17 amino acids. The CDR3 here is CASTQAGGSINTGELFF. CDR3 DNA: TGCGCCAGCACGCAAGCGGGGGGGAGTATTAACACCGGGGAGCTGTTTTTT.

Written as DNA, the CDR3 is TGTGCCAGTAGCGGGAGGCGCACAGATACGCAGTATTTT. It codes for CASSGRRTDTQYF. The V gene is TRBV19, the J gene TRBJ2-3; 7 nucleotides align to TRBD2. CDR1 and CDR2 (germline): LNHDA, SQIVND (reference sequence). This CDR3 is 13 amino acids long. V trimming: 6 bases; J trimming: 1 base; junction bases outside the gene matches: 1.

This clone has just a few counts. This rearrangement joins TRBV6-1 to TRBJ1-2, with 9 nucleotides matching TRBD1. The CDR3 is 14 residues long. Germline assignment: CDR1 MNHNS and CDR2 SASEGT. Unmatched junction bases numbered 6, after V lost 5 bases and J lost 5 bases. CDR3 in amino acids: CASSTGQGGYGYTF. CDR3 sequence (DNA): TGTGCCAGCAGTACGGGACAGGGAGGATATGGCTACACCTTC.

This CDR3 is CASSIDGSMRTEAFF. CDR3 bases: TGTGCCAGCAGTATTGATGGCAGCATGCGGACTGAAGCTTTCTTT. The J gene is TRBJ1-1, the V gene TRBV27, with D hard to call. The CDR3 runs 15 residues. Deletions cut 5 bases from V and 5 bases from J, with 18 bases between. Germline values: CDR1 MNHEY, CDR2 SMNVEV (reference sequence).

The J gene is TRBJ1-6, the V gene TRBV15; D is possibly TRBD1 (6 bases). This CDR3 has 14 amino acids. Germline assignment: CDR1 LNHNV and CDR2 YYDKDF (reference sequence). V was cut by 3 bases and J by 13 bases, with 16 bases left in between. The CDR3 spells CATSRGGRVSPLHF. The CDR3, as DNA: TGTGCCACCAGCAGGGGGGGGCGGGTAAGTCCCCTCCACTTT. The full variable domain, completed using reference TRBV15 and TRBJ1-6, is DAMVIQNPRYQVTQFGKPVTLSCSQTLNHNVMYWYQQKSSQAPKLLFHYYDKDFNNEADTPDNFQSRRPNTSFCFLDIRSPGLGDTAMYLCATSRGGRVSPLHFGNGTRLTVT.

This CDR3 reads CASSFNPDNEQFF. Written as DNA, the CDR3 is TGTGCCAGCAGCTTCAACCCAGACAATGAGCAGTTCTTC. The chain recombines TRBV11-2 with TRBJ2-1; D remains ambiguous. This CDR3 comprises 13 residues. CDR1 is SGHAT and CDR2 is FQNNGV in the germline V gene. V was clipped by 3 bases and J by 5 bases, with 8 bases between them. Drawing the rest from reference TRBV11-2 and TRBJ2-1, the complete variable domain is EAGVAQSPRYKIIEKRQSVAFWCNPISGHATLYWYQQILGQGPKLLIQFQNNGVVDDSQLPKDRFSAERLKGVDSTLKIQPAKLEDSAVYLCASSFNPDNEQFFGPGTRLTVL.

V usage is TRBV10-3 and J usage is TRBJ2-3; 7 bases are a match to TRBD2. V trimming: 6 bases; J trimming: 3 bases; junction bases outside the gene matches: 12. Per the germline V gene, CDR1 is ENHRY and CDR2 is SYGVKD. This CDR3 comprises 16 residues. The CDR3 region has the DNA TGTGCCATCAGGAAAGGACCTTCCGGGGGGACAGATACGCAGTATTTT. Its translation is CAIRKGPSGGTDTQYF.

As DNA, the CDR3 is TGTGCCAGCAGCTTCCGGACAGACACTGAAGCTTTCTTT. Translation: CASSFRTDTEAFF. The chain has TRBV5-4 and TRBJ1-1; TRBD1 is a possible D gene (6 bases). This CDR3 region has 13 residues. Trimming took 2 bases from V and 3 from J, leaving 8 bases between them. The germline gives CDR1 SGHNT, CDR2 YYREEE (reference sequence). Together with reference TRBV5-4 and TRBJ1-1, the CDR3 gives the full variable domain: ETGVTQSPTHLIKTRGQQVTLRCSSQSGHNTVSWYQQALGQGPQFIFQYYREEENGRGNFPPRFSGLQFPNYSSELNVNALELDDSALYLCASSFRTDTEAFFGQGTRLTVV.

V and J are TRBV28 and TRBJ1-5, with D hard to call. The CDR3 totals 14 residues. V lost 6 bases and J lost 3, with 12 bases in between. The germline CDR1 and CDR2 sequences are MDHEN and SYDVKM. CDR3 coding DNA: TGTGCCAGCAGGTTAAGCCCCGTCAATCAGCCCCAGCATTTT. Residues: CASRLSPVNQPQHF.

The genes are TRBV10-2 and TRBJ1-1; D is possibly TRBD1 (5 bases). V lost 7 bases and J lost 3, with 15 bases in between. Germline V gene data show CDR1 as WSHSY and CDR2 as SAAADI. The CDR3 totals 14 residues. The CDR3 is CASTRGRRDTEAFF. The CDR3 DNA follows: TGCGCCAGCACTAGGGGTCGGAGGGACACTGAAGCTTTCTTT.

This clone was found a few times. The chain couples TRBV29-1 to TRBJ2-1; 12 bases are a match to TRBD2. After removal of 7 bases from V and 6 bases from J, the junction contained 7 bases not matched to a gene. The CDR3 length is 14 residues. Per the germline V gene, CDR1 is SQVTM and CDR2 is ANQGSEA. The CDR3 loop reads CSGRGTSGFNEQFF. CDR3 bases: TGCAGCGGTCGGGGGACTAGCGGGTTCAATGAGCAGTTCTTC.

The chain couples TRBV28 to TRBJ2-5; maybe TRBD1 (5 bases). This CDR3 has 13 residues. Deletions cut 5 bases from V and 4 bases from J, with 11 bases between. The germline V gene has CDR1 MDHEN and CDR2 SYDVKM. CDR3 region: CASSPRTRETQYF. CDR3 nucleotides: TGTGCCAGCAGTCCAAGGACACGAGAGACCCAGTACTTC.

This clone was counted between two and nine times. The chain employs TRBV7-9 and TRBJ1-2, with D possibly being TRBD1 (5 bases). Germline values: CDR1 SEHNR, CDR2 FQNEAQ (reference sequence). The CDR3 covers 15 residues. Trimming removed 5 bases at V and 8 bases at J, with 21 bases between. The CDR3 DNA follows: TGTGCCAGCAGCCTCCGGACAAGCCGAGAAGGGGGCTACACCTTC. This gives the protein CASSLRTSREGGYTF. Full variable domain (outside the CDR3, taken from reference TRBV7-9 and TRBJ1-2): DTGVSQNPRHKITKRGQNVTFRCDPISEHNRLYWYRQTLGQGPEFLTYFQNEAQLEKSRLLSDRFSAERPKGSFSTLEIQRTEQGDSAMYLCASSLRTSREGGYTFGSGTRLTVV.

This chain connects TRBV28 to TRBJ1-1, with 9 bases aligning to TRBD1. After removal of 6 bases from V and 2 bases from J, the junction contained 4 bases not matched to a gene. CDR3 size: 14 residues. The germline V gene has CDR1 MDHEN and CDR2 SYDVKM. This chain's CDR3 is CASSTGQGNTEAFF. The CDR3 nucleotides read TGTGCCAGCAGCACGGGACAGGGAAACACTGAAGCTTTCTTT.

The chain employs TRBV7-2 and TRBJ2-1; 9 bases line up with TRBD2. With V trimmed by 1 base and J by 5 bases, 6 bases remained unmatched. The germline gives CDR1 SGHTA, CDR2 FQGNSA. The CDR3 consists of 16 residues. CDR3 region: CASSLVGSGSNNEQFF. CDR3 coding DNA: TGTGCCAGCAGCTTAGTAGGTAGCGGGAGTAACAATGAGCAGTTCTTC.

J is TRBJ2-7 and V is TRBV25-1; a possible D gene is TRBD2 (5 bases). The CDR3 has 13 amino acids. Per germline, CDR1 MGHDK and CDR2 SYGVNS. Trimming stripped 4 bases from V and 7 bases from J, with 14 bases between. CDR3 sequence (DNA): TGTGCCAGCAGTGCACCCCCTCGAGGGGAGCAGTACTTC. Translation gives CASSAPPRGEQYF.

V gene TRBV4-3 combines with J gene TRBJ2-1, with 7 bases fitting TRBD2. The CDR3 has 17 residues. The V gene end was trimmed by 3 bases and the J gene end by 4 bases; junction bases not matched to a gene: 12. CDR1 and CDR2 from the germline V gene are LGHNA and YSLEER. DNA for the CDR3: TGCGCCAGCAGCCAGCTTGAGCGGGAACGTACATACAATGAGCAGTTCTTC. It yields the protein CASSQLERERTYNEQFF.

This clone has just a few counts. The V gene is TRBV19, the J gene TRBJ1-5; the match to TRBD1 covers 7 bases. Germline lookup yields CDR1 LNHDA and CDR2 SQIVND (reference sequence). The CDR3 is made up of 16 amino acids. Trimming took 4 bases from V and 2 from J; bases not matched to a gene: 8. CDR3 loop: CASSKEGAIGNQPQHF. The CDR3 coding sequence is TGTGCCAGTAGTAAAGAGGGGGCGATAGGCAATCAGCCCCAGCATTTT.

CDR3 bases: TGTGCCAGCAGTGATACAGGGAACACTGAAGCTTTCTTT. It codes for CASSDTGNTEAFF. The rearrangement joins TRBV6-1 to TRBJ1-1; D might be TRBD1 (5 bases). The CDR3 has 13 amino acids. V was trimmed by 3 bases and J by 1 base, leaving 6 bases between them. Per germline, CDR1 MNHNS and CDR2 SASEGT.

The genes are TRBV10-3 and TRBJ2-2, with 12 nucleotides matching TRBD1. Germline V gene lookup returns CDR1 ENHRY and CDR2 SYGVKD. The trim removed 5 bases at V and 7 bases at J, leaving 5 bases unmatched. This CDR3 is 15 amino acids long. CDR3 nucleotide sequence: TGTGCCATCAGTTCCGGGACAGGGGGCGGCGGGGAGCTGTTTTTT. This encodes CAISSGTGGGGELFF.

This clone was detected a few times. The chain links TRBV7-2 to TRBJ2-3, with 12 bases identical to TRBD2. Germline V gene sequence: CDR1 SGHTA, CDR2 FQGNSA. This CDR3 has 16 amino acids. V trimming: 2 bases; J trimming: 3 bases; junction bases outside the gene matches: 3. CDR3 DNA sequence: TGTGCCAGCAGCTTAAGACTAGCGGGAGATACAGATACGCAGTATTTT. Its translation: CASSLRLAGDTDTQYF.

This clone was seen a handful of times. The V call is TRBV5-1, the J call TRBJ2-2, with 15 positions matching TRBD2. CDR1 and CDR2 from the germline V gene are SGHRS and YFSETQ. J lost 4 bases, V lost 3 bases, and 4 bases had no gene match. The CDR3 consists of 17 residues. CDR3 residues: CASSWTSGGASTGELFF. The CDR3, as DNA: TGCGCCAGCAGCTGGACTAGCGGGGGGGCCAGCACCGGGGAGCTGTTTTTT.

The chain has TRBV9 and TRBJ2-7, with 8 nucleotides matching TRBD1. V shed 4 bases and J 7 bases; nucleotides not matched to a gene: 7. The CDR3 spans 13 residues. Per the germline V gene, CDR1 is SGDLS and CDR2 is YYNGEE. The CDR3 spells CASSTTGAGEQYF. The CDR3 DNA is TGTGCCAGCAGCACGACAGGGGCGGGGGAGCAGTACTTC.